Below are 9 T cell receptor beta chains sequenced from a single sample in a study of blood T cell repertoires in COVID-19 (TCRdb year 2020). Libraries were made using the immunoSEQ multiplex PCR assay. Drawn from immuneACCESS, this table holds only the in-frame rearrangements with V and J called that TCRdb kept. Clones are partly lost; checked studies trace under half to an unresolved V gene and leave the rest unexplained. This sample lists a few hundred thousand clones; about 86% were detected once. 3.4% of the sample comes from the top ten. Material: PBMCs or T cells enriched from blood (not recorded which). The receptors originated from a man in his fifties or sixties who had recovered from COVID-19.

The V call is TRBV19, the J call TRBJ2-2; 12 bases match TRBD2. Trimming at V came to 3 bases and at J to 1 base, leaving 6 bases not matched to a gene. Germline-derived CDR1 and CDR2 are LNHDA and SQIVND (reference sequence). CDR3 length: 18 amino acids. CDR3 DNA: TGTGCCAGTAGTATCGGACTAGCGGGGTTTCGGAACACCGGGGAGCTGTTTTTT. Translated, it gives CASSIGLAGFRNTGELFF.

The chain couples TRBV5-1 to TRBJ1-1, with 8 bases matching TRBD1. CDR1 is SGHRS and CDR2 is YFSETQ in the germline V gene. The CDR3 is made up of 18 amino acids. The V and J ends lost 3 bases and 3 bases, in that order; junction bases with no gene match: 16. The DNA for the CDR3 is TGCGCCAGCAGCTCCCTCCGAAGGACAGGGAGGGGGGACACTGAAGCTTTCTTT. It specifies CASSSLRRTGRGDTEAFF.

The rearrangement uses TRBV6-4 and TRBJ1-1, with D unclear. The CDR3 has 14 residues. Per germline, CDR1 MRHNA and CDR2 SNTAGT. The V end lost 3 bases, the J end lost 1 base, and 9 bases lay between the germline ends. CDR3 residues: CASSESPENTEAFF. As DNA, the CDR3 is TGTGCCAGCAGTGAATCCCCAGAGAACACTGAAGCTTTCTTT.

This rearrangement joins TRBV9 to TRBJ1-4, with D possibly being TRBD1 (6 bases). V was clipped by 1 base and J by 7 bases, with 11 bases between them. This CDR3 is built from 14 residues. CDR1 and CDR2 (germline): SGDLS, YYNGEE. This CDR3 is CASSVWGLGEKLFF. CDR3 DNA: TGTGCCAGCAGCGTATGGGGGCTGGGTGAAAAACTGTTTTTT.

The chain joins TRBV2 to TRBJ2-3; maybe TRBD2 (6 bases). The CDR3 extends over 15 amino acids. The germline gives CDR1 SNHLY, CDR2 FYNNEI. V lost 3 bases and J lost 4, with 14 bases in between. The CDR3 DNA sequence: TGTGCCAGCAGTGAGGTAGGAGGGGTCGCAGATACGCAGTATTTT. Its translation: CASSEVGGVADTQYF.

The chain couples TRBV28 to TRBJ2-7; 7 bases agree with TRBD2. The CDR3 has 13 amino acids. Trimming at V came to 5 bases and at J to 6 bases, leaving 7 bases not matched to a gene. CDR1 and CDR2 from the germline V gene are MDHEN and SYDVKM. Here the CDR3 reads CASSPSTSAEQYF. For the CDR3, the DNA is TGTGCCAGCAGTCCCTCCACTAGCGCCGAGCAGTACTTC.

CDR3 sequence (DNA): TGTGCCAGTAGTGAGTCGACAGCATCTAACTATGGCTACACCTTC. This encodes CASSESTASNYGYTF. The chain uses TRBV19 and TRBJ1-2; D perhaps matches TRBD1 (5 bases). The V end lost 5 bases, the J end lost 0 bases, and 13 bases lay between the germline ends. CDR3 length: 15 residues. Germline CDR1 LNHDA, CDR2 SQIVND (reference sequence).

V and J are TRBV6-5 and TRBJ2-5; 10 bases match TRBD1. This CDR3 comprises 14 residues. Unmatched junction bases numbered 11, after V lost 7 bases and J lost 9 bases. Per the germline V gene, CDR1 is MNHEY and CDR2 is SVGAGI. The CDR3 DNA reads TGTGCCAGCACTACGCAGGGACAGGGGAGTTCCCAGTACTTC. It translates to CASTTQGQGSSQYF.

As to this clone: The sample carries other DNA sequences with the same CDR3. The chain is built from TRBV5-1 and TRBJ2-7; a weak D match, TRBD2 (6 bases). The germline gives CDR1 SGHRS, CDR2 YFSETQ. The CDR3 spans 13 residues. Trimming left V 1 base short and J 3 bases short, with 8 bases between. The CDR3 nucleotides are TGCGCCAGCAGCTTGACGGGGGACTACGAGCAGTACTTC. Translating gives CASSLTGDYEQYF.